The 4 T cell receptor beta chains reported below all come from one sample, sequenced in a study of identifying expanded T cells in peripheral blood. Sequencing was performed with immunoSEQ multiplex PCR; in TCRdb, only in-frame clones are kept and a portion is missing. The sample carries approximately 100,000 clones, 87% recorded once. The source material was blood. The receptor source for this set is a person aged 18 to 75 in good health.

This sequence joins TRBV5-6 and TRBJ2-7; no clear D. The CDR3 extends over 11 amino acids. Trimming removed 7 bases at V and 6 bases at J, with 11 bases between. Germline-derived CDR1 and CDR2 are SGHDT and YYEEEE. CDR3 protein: CASSKIGEQYF. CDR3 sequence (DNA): TGTGCCAGCTCCAAGATTGGCGAGCAGTACTTC.

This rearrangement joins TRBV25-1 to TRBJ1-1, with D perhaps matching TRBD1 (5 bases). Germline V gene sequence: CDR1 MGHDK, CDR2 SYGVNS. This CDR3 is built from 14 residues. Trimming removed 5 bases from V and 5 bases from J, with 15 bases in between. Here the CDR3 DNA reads TGTGCCAGCAGTAGGCAGGGAGTCAAGACTGAAGCTTTCTTT. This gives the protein CASSRQGVKTEAFF.

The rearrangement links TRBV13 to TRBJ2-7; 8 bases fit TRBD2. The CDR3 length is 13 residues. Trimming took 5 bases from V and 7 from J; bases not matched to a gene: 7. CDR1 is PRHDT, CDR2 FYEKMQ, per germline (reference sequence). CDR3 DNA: TGTGCCAGCAGCCCCCCCCCGGGGGGGGAGCAGTACTTC. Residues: CASSPPPGGEQYF.

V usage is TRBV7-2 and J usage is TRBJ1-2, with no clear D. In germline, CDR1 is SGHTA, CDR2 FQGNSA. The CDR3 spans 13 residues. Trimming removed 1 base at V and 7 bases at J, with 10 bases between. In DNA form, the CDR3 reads TGTGCCAGCAGCTTAGAGAAGGTTCTTGGCTACACCTTC. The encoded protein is CASSLEKVLGYTF.